These T cell receptor beta chains were read from a single sample in a study of tissue T cells after allogeneic stem cell transplantation. The method was immunoSEQ multiplex PCR; TCRdb's version includes in-frame clones alone and lacks a portion of them. The sample shows about 42,000 clones, about nine tenths of them seen only once. Sequences were derived from blood, sampled before transplantation. These receptors were obtained from a woman aged 35-75 years who later had graft-versus-host disease after an allogeneic stem cell transplant. Both conserved end residues are part of each CDR3. The D gene is left open where the match is weak. Clone size is given for some rows only: seen once, a few or many times, or a class if the clone is expanded.

TRBJ2-4 | TRBV7-9 | - | TRBD2 | CASRPGNGRAKNIQYF | TGTGCCAGCAGACCCGGAAACGGGAGGGCCAAAAACATTCAGTACTTC
TRBJ1-5 | TRBV7-9 | few | - | CATGSNQPQHF | TGTGCCACCGGGAGTAATCAGCCCCAGCATTTT
TRBJ2-7 | TRBV7-7 | - | - | CASSQAPGSSYEQYF | TGTGCTAGCAGCCAAGCCCCGGGAAGCTCCTACGAGCAGTACTTC
TRBJ2-5 | TRBV6-2/TRBV6-3 | - | - | CASSYSAGSRGTQYF | TGTGCCAGCAGTTACTCTGCGGGGTCTCGTGGGACCCAGTACTTC
TRBJ1-1 | TRBV4-3 | - | TRBD1 | CASSQDRGSTEAFF | TGCGCCAGCAGCCAAGACAGGGGGAGCACTGAAGCTTTCTTT
TRBJ2-7 | TRBV11-2 | - | - | CASSSPGRLTYEQYF | TGTGCCAGCAGCTCCCCGGGACGGCTCACCTACGAGCAGTACTTC
TRBJ2-3 | TRBV7-2 | once | - | CASSLVVQGGDTQYF | TGTGCCAGCAGCTTAGTCGTCCAGGGGGGGGATACGCAGTATTTT
TRBJ2-7 | TRBV6-5 | - | - | CASRRANYEQYF | TGTGCCAGCAGGAGGGCCAACTACGAGCAGTACTTC
TRBJ1-1 | TRBV3-1/TRBV3-2 | - | TRBD1 | CASSLLGQEGGNTEAFF | TGTGCCAGCAGCCTCCTCGGACAGGAGGGTGGGAACACTGAAGCTTTCTTT
TRBJ2-5 | TRBV7-9 | - | - | CASSIRQETQYF | TGTGCCAGCAGCATCAGGCAAGAGACCCAGTACTTC
TRBJ2-4 | TRBV28 | - | TRBD2 | CASNRGGIGENIQYF | TGTGCCAGCAATCGGGGGGGCATCGGGGAAAACATTCAGTACTTC
TRBJ1-5 | TRBV6-5 | - | - | CASSYSSQALGAQHF | TGTGCCAGCAGTTACTCGTCACAGGCCCTTGGAGCCCAGCATTTT
TRBJ2-5 | TRBV28 | - | - | CASSLPNLSGETQYF | TGTGCCAGCAGTTTGCCTAATTTGTCAGGGGAGACCCAGTACTTC
TRBJ1-1 | TRBV2 | - | - | CASRKDSPVTEAFF | TGTGCCAGCAGGAAGGACAGTCCGGTCACTGAAGCTTTCTTT